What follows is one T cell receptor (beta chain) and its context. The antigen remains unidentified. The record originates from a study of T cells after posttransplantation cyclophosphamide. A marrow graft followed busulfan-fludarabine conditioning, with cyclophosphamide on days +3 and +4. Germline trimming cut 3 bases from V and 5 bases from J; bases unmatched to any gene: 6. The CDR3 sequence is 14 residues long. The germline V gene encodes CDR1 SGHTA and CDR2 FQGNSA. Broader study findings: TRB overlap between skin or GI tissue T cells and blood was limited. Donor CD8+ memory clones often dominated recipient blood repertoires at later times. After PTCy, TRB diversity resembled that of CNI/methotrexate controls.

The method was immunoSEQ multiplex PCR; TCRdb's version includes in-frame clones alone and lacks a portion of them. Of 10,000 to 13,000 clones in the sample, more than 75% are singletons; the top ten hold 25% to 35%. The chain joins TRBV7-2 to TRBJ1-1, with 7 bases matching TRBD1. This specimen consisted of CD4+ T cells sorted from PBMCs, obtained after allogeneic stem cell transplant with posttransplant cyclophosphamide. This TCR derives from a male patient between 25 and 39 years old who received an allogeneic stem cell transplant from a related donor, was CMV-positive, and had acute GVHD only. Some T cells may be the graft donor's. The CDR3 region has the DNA TGTGCCAGCAGCTTCGAGGGGACAGTGACTGAAGCTTTCTTT. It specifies CASSFEGTVTEAFF.